This passage covers 31 T cell receptor beta chains from one sample sequenced in a study of blood T cell repertoires in COVID-19 (dated by TCRdb to the early 2020s). To prepare the library, the immunoSEQ multiplex PCR assay was applied. The source is immuneACCESS, and TCRdb retained only in-frame sequences with V and J called. Part of the clones is not carried over; for the studies checked, unresolved V genes explain less than half of this, and the remainder is unexplained. This sample holds 10,000 to 15,000 clones; under 80% were observed only once. Clones ranked in the top ten supply under 35% of the sample. Input material: peripheral blood. These TCRs come from a human donor in a cohort sampled during active COVID-19.

This clone showed up just a few times. Other nucleotide sequences from this sample produce the same CDR3. The chain combines TRBV9 with TRBJ1-5; maybe TRBD1 (5 bases). From germline, CDR1 is SGDLS and CDR2 YYNGEE. The CDR3 loop spans 13 amino acids. Trimming cost V 4 bases and J 3 bases, with 8 bases left between them. The CDR3 region is CASSRGSNQPQHF. CDR3 sequence (DNA): TGTGCCAGCAGCAGGGGCTCCAATCAGCCCCAGCATTTT.

The chain couples TRBV3-1 (or the pseudogene TRBV3-2) to TRBJ2-3; 10 bases agree with TRBD2. CDR1 is LGHDT, CDR2 YNNKEL, per germline (reference sequence). This CDR3 contains 17 residues. The ends lost 4 bases at V and 2 bases at J; junction bases unmatched: 9. As DNA, the CDR3 is TGTGCCAGCAGCCGGCTAAATAGCGGGGGGCCCACAGATACGCAGTATTTT. It encodes CASSRLNSGGPTDTQYF.

This clone has more than one count but fewer than ten. Relative to the germline gene, one junction end is altered; a read error may explain this. The chain links TRBV7-7 to TRBJ1-5; D may be TRBD1 (5 bases). Germline V gene data show CDR1 as SSHAT and CDR2 as FNYEAQ (reference sequence). CDR3 size: 13 residues. The CDR3 DNA reads TGTGCTAGCAGCTCAGGGTTAGGTCAGCCCCAGCATTTT. Translation gives CASSSGLGQPQHF.

This rearrangement joins TRBV7-2 to TRBJ1-3; possible D gene TRBD1, 6 bases. The germline CDR1 and CDR2 sequences are SGHTA and FQGNSA. The CDR3 spans 18 residues. With 1 base removed from V and 1 base from J, the gap between germline ends came to 17 bases. CDR3 sequence: CASSLGPPQTGSGNTIYF. CDR3 sequence (DNA): TGTGCCAGCAGCTTAGGACCCCCCCAGACAGGTTCTGGAAACACCATATATTTT.

The chain couples TRBV12-5 to TRBJ1-1; TRBD1 agrees at 7 bases. Germline V gives CDR1 LGHNT, CDR2 FRNRAP. The CDR3 runs to 14 residues. V lost 2 bases to trimming and J lost 2 bases; unmatched junction nucleotides: 2. The CDR3 DNA reads TGTGCTAGTGGTTTGACAGGGGTAAACACTGAAGCTTTCTTT. This encodes CASGLTGVNTEAFF.

This chain links TRBV5-1 with TRBJ2-5; a possible D gene is TRBD1 (6 bases). In germline, CDR1 is SGHRS, CDR2 YFSETQ. The CDR3 has 13 residues. V was shortened by 4 bases and J by 3 bases, with 10 bases between the two germline ends. The CDR3 loop reads CASSTGQKETQYF. The CDR3 nucleotides read TGCGCCAGCAGCACGGGACAAAAAGAGACCCAGTACTTC.

The chain uses TRBV4-1 and TRBJ1-1; 8 bases are a match to TRBD1. The germline V gene encodes CDR1 MGHRA and CDR2 YSYEKL. V trimming: 0 bases; J trimming: 8 bases; junction bases outside the gene matches: 2. This CDR3 is built from 13 residues. The CDR3 DNA reads TGCGCCAGCAGCCAAGAGAGGACAGGGGAAGCTTTCTTT. It is translated as CASSQERTGEAFF.

The rearrangement links TRBV18 to TRBJ1-4; 9 bases map to TRBD1. With 0 bases clipped from V and 8 bases from J, the junction kept 4 bases outside the gene matches. Germline assignment: CDR1 KGHSH and CDR2 LQKENI. The CDR3 runs to 15 residues. CDR3 DNA sequence: TGTGCCAGCTCACCACCGGGACAGGGTTGGGAAAAACTGTTTTTT. Its protein is CASSPPGQGWEKLFF.

J is TRBJ2-1 and V is TRBV19, with 7 bases that match TRBD2. CDR1 and CDR2 from the germline V gene are LNHDA and SQIVND (reference sequence). This CDR3 is 14 amino acids long. The V gene end was trimmed by 4 bases and the J gene end by 5 bases; junction bases not matched to a gene: 5. CDR3 in amino acids: CASSRAGNDNEQFF. The CDR3 bases are TGTGCCAGTAGTAGAGCGGGAAATGACAATGAGCAGTTCTTC. The full variable domain, rest sourced from reference TRBV19 and TRBJ2-1, is DGGITQSPKYLFRKEGQNVTLSCEQNLNHDAMYWYRQDPGQGLRLIYYSQIVNDFQKGDIAEGYSVSREKKESFPLTVTSAQKNPTAFYLCASSRAGNDNEQFFGPGTRLTVL.

The V call is TRBV29-1, the J call TRBJ1-1; 9 positions match TRBD1. The CDR3 is 14 residues long. Germline V gene sequence: CDR1 SQVTM, CDR2 ANQGSEA. With 4 bases clipped from V and 0 bases from J, the junction kept 3 bases outside the gene matches. The CDR3 here is CSVVGQGMNTEAFF. CDR3 DNA: TGCAGCGTTGTAGGACAGGGGATGAACACTGAAGCTTTCTTT.

J is TRBJ2-7 and V is TRBV5-6; D not certain. Germline assignment: CDR1 SGHDT and CDR2 YYEEEE. The CDR3 has 13 residues. Trimming pared 0 bases from V and 3 bases from J, leaving 7 bases between. CDR3 coding DNA: TGTGCCAGCAGCTTGGGGCTAGGCTACGAGCAGTACTTC. Its protein product is CASSLGLGYEQYF.

This rearrangement joins TRBV19 to TRBJ2-7; 7 bases line up with TRBD2. Germline CDR1 reads LNHDA; CDR2 reads SQIVND (reference sequence). The CDR3 runs 14 residues. J lost 0 bases, V lost 5 bases, and 4 bases had no gene match. The chain's CDR3 is CASSAGGSSYEQYF. Here the CDR3 DNA reads TGTGCCAGTAGTGCCGGGGGGAGCTCCTACGAGCAGTACTTC.

The chain couples TRBV27 to TRBJ1-5; D gene unclear. In germline, CDR1 is MNHEY, CDR2 SMNVEV (reference sequence). The length of the CDR3 is 15 residues. V lost 3 bases and J 0 bases, leaving 9 bases between the germline ends. The CDR3: CASSFSRLSNQPQHF. The CDR3 region has the DNA TGTGCCAGCAGTTTCAGCAGGCTTAGCAATCAGCCCCAGCATTTT.

V usage is TRBV4-2 and J usage is TRBJ2-4; 15 nucleotides agree with TRBD2. The CDR3 totals 17 residues. V trimming: 4 bases; J trimming: 5 bases; junction bases outside the gene matches: 6. Per germline, CDR1 LGHNA and CDR2 YNFKEQ. The CDR3: CASSPGLAGGGENIQYF. The CDR3 DNA reads TGTGCCAGCAGCCCGGGACTAGCGGGGGGAGGGGAAAACATTCAGTACTTC.

This clone was observed a handful of times. The gene calls are TRBV9 and TRBJ2-5, with TRBD2 matching over 7 bases. The germline V gene has CDR1 SGDLS and CDR2 YYNGEE. The CDR3 contains 13 residues. V trimming: 3 bases; J trimming: 5 bases; junction bases outside the gene matches: 4. The CDR3 region has the DNA TGTGCCAGCAGCGCGGTCGGGAGGGAGACCCAGTACTTC. Translation gives CASSAVGRETQYF.

J is TRBJ1-6 and V is TRBV2; D unresolved. In germline, CDR1 is SNHLY, CDR2 FYNNEI. With 1 base removed from V and 6 bases from J, the gap between germline ends came to 7 bases. This CDR3 region has 14 residues. The CDR3 protein is CASSEGRSNSPLHF. DNA of the CDR3: TGTGCCAGCAGTGAAGGTCGGAGTAATTCACCCCTCCACTTT.

The V call is TRBV5-1, the J call TRBJ2-5; D ambiguous. V lost 2 bases and J lost 2, with 7 bases in between. This CDR3 region has 13 residues. Germline CDR1 reads SGHRS; CDR2 reads YFSETQ. In DNA form, the CDR3 reads TGCGCCAGCAGCTTCTCACAGCAAGAGACCCAGTACTTC. This encodes CASSFSQQETQYF.

This clone has more than one count but fewer than ten. The chain is built from TRBV18 and TRBJ2-3; D perhaps matches TRBD2 (5 bases). The CDR3 runs 14 residues. Germline CDR1 KGHSH, CDR2 LQKENI. Between the trimmed V and J ends, which lost 3 bases and 4 bases, there was a span of 11 bases. The DNA of the CDR3 is TGTGCCAGCTCACCCTCGTTGGGAGCAGATACGCAGTATTTT. As protein: CASSPSLGADTQYF.

Written as DNA, the CDR3 is TGCGCCAGCAGCTTGGGGCTAGCGGGAGGAGATACGCAGTATTTT. It is translated as CASSLGLAGGDTQYF. The V and J genes are TRBV5-1 and TRBJ2-3; 11 nucleotides align to TRBD2. The CDR3 is 15 amino acids. CDR1 is SGHRS, CDR2 YFSETQ, per germline. Trimming at V came to 0 bases and at J to 5 bases, leaving 2 bases not matched to a gene.

V usage is TRBV7-3 and J usage is TRBJ2-5; D gene unclear. The CDR3 consists of 15 residues. Germline V CDR1 and CDR2: SGHTA, FQGTGA. Trimming shortened V by 5 bases and J by 0 bases, and 13 bases separated the two germline ends. This CDR3 reads CASSPSLMYQETQYF. The CDR3 DNA follows: TGTGCCAGCAGCCCTTCCCTAATGTACCAAGAGACCCAGTACTTC.

The chain couples TRBV2 to TRBJ2-1; possibly TRBD2 for D (5 bases). V lost 4 bases to trimming and J lost 3 bases, with 10 bases between them. Germline V gives CDR1 SNHLY, CDR2 FYNNEI. The CDR3 contains 14 residues. CDR3 protein: CASSVEEFYNEQFF. CDR3 DNA: TGTGCCAGCAGTGTGGAGGAGTTCTACAATGAGCAGTTCTTC.

This clone appeared a single time. The chain joins TRBV5-1 to TRBJ1-3; weak D call: TRBD1 (6 bases). This CDR3 comprises 14 residues. V was cut by 4 bases and J by 1 base, with 9 bases left in between. CDR1 and CDR2 from the germline V gene are SGHRS and YFSETQ. CDR3 nucleotide sequence: TGCGCCAGCAGCATGACAGGTTCTGGAAACACCATATATTTT. Its translation is CASSMTGSGNTIYF.

The rearrangement uses TRBV20-1 and TRBJ1-6; D remains ambiguous. V was shortened by 3 bases and J by 9 bases, with 12 bases between the two germline ends. Germline assignment: CDR1 DFQATT and CDR2 SNEGSKA (reference sequence). CDR3 length: 13 amino acids. The CDR3 DNA reads TGCAGTGCTAGTCACGGGGTTAGTTCACCCCTCCACTTT. It yields the protein CSASHGVSSPLHF.

The rearrangement uses TRBV6-5 and TRBJ2-2; possibly TRBD2 for D (7 bases). The CDR3 loop spans 16 amino acids. V lost 1 base and J 4 bases, leaving 13 bases between the germline ends. Germline V CDR1 and CDR2: MNHEY, SVGAGI. CDR3 amino acids: CASSYWGGRGTGELFF. The CDR3 DNA reads TGTGCCAGCAGTTACTGGGGGGGGCGCGGCACCGGGGAGCTGTTTTTT.

The rearrangement links TRBV2 to TRBJ1-1; 9 bases fit TRBD1. This CDR3 region has 15 residues. In germline, CDR1 is SNHLY, CDR2 FYNNEI. V shed 5 bases, J shed 1 base, and the junction held 5 bases outside the gene matches. CDR3 DNA: TGTGCCAGCAGTCCCCGGGGACAGGGGAACACTGAAGCTTTCTTT. The encoded protein is CASSPRGQGNTEAFF.

This chain connects TRBV27 to TRBJ1-2; 11 nucleotides align to TRBD1. Trimming took 4 bases from V and 7 from J; bases not matched to a gene: 5. Germline loops: CDR1 MNHEY, CDR2 SMNVEV (reference sequence). This CDR3 has 14 amino acids. CDR3 loop: CASSSWTGGAGYTF. CDR3 nucleotide sequence: TGTGCCAGCAGTTCGTGGACAGGGGGCGCTGGCTACACCTTC.

The count of this clone is one. The chain links TRBV10-3 to TRBJ1-1; 10 bases map to TRBD1. Germline V gives CDR1 ENHRY, CDR2 SYGVKD. The junction had 6 bases not matched to a gene; V was cut back by 6 bases and J by 5 bases. The CDR3 runs 14 residues. The CDR3 reads CAISGTGVLTEAFF. The CDR3 DNA is TGTGCCATCAGCGGGACAGGGGTTCTTACTGAAGCTTTCTTT.

The V gene is TRBV5-1, the J gene TRBJ1-2; weak D call: TRBD1 (6 bases). The CDR3 is 14 amino acids. Deletions cut 4 bases from V and 2 bases from J, with 12 bases between. Per the germline V gene, CDR1 is SGHRS and CDR2 is YFSETQ. The CDR3 loop is CASSGQNGNYGYTF. CDR3 DNA: TGCGCCAGCAGCGGACAGAACGGAAACTATGGCTACACCTTC.

The rearrangement uses TRBV11-1 and TRBJ2-7; D is uncertain. Germline V lookup: CDR1 SGHAT, CDR2 FQDESV (reference sequence). The V and J ends lost 1 base and 2 bases respectively, with 9 bases between them. The CDR3 length is 14 residues. The CDR3, as DNA: TGTGCCAGCAGCTTAGGAGGTTGGGCCTACGAGCAGTACTTC. Protein sequence: CASSLGGWAYEQYF.

The chain has TRBV6-2 or TRBV6-3 and TRBJ2-5; D is perhaps TRBD2 (6 bases). V was trimmed by 2 bases and J by 5 bases, leaving 18 bases between them. The CDR3 runs to 16 residues. Germline V gene sequence: CDR1 MNHEY, CDR2 SVGEGT. This chain's CDR3 is CASSYRAGPGWETQYF. The CDR3 DNA reads TGTGCCAGCAGTTACCGGGCGGGACCGGGGTGGGAGACCCAGTACTTC.

V is TRBV28 and J is TRBJ2-7, with D perhaps matching TRBD1 (5 bases). The CDR3 spans 15 residues. V dropped 2 bases and J dropped 4 bases, with 15 bases sitting between them. Per the germline V gene, CDR1 is MDHEN and CDR2 is SYDVKM. The CDR3 protein is CASSLGGHPRYEQYF. The CDR3 DNA is TGTGCCAGCAGTTTAGGTGGACACCCTCGGTACGAGCAGTACTTC.